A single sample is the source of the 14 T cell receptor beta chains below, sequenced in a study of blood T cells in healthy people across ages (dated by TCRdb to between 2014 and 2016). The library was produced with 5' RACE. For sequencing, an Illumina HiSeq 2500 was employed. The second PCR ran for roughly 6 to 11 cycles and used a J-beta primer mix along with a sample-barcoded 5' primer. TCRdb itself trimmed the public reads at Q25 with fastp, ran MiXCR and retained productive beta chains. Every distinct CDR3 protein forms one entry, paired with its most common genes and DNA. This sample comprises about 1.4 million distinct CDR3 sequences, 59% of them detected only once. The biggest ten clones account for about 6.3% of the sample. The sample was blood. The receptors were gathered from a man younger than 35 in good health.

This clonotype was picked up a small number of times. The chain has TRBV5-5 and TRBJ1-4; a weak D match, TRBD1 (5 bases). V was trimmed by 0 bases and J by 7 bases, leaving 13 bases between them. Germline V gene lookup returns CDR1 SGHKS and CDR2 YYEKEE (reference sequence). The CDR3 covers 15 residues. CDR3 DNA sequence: TGTGCCAGCAGCTTGGCGGGGGACCGATTTGAAAAACTGTTTTTT. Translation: CASSLAGDRFEKLFF.

The CDR3: CASSDGYNSPLHF. CDR3 nucleotides: TGTGCCAGCTCCGACGGATATAATTCACCCCTCCACTTT. This sequence joins TRBV6-1 and TRBJ1-6; no firm D call. Germline values: CDR1 MNHNS, CDR2 SASEGT. The CDR3 has 13 residues. Trimming left V 8 bases short and J 4 bases short, with 9 bases between.

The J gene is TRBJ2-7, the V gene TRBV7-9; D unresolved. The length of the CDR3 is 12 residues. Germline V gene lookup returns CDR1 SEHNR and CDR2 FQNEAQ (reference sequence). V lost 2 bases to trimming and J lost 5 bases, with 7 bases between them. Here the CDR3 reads CASSLQFHEQYF. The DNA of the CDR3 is TGTGCCAGCAGCTTACAATTCCACGAGCAGTACTTC.

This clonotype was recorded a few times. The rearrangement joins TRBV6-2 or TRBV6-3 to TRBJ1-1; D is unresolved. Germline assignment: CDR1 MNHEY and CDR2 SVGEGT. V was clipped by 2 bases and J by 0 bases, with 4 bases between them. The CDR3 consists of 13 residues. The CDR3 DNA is TGTGCCAGCAGTTACCAGATGAACACTGAAGCTTTCTTT. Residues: CASSYQMNTEAFF.

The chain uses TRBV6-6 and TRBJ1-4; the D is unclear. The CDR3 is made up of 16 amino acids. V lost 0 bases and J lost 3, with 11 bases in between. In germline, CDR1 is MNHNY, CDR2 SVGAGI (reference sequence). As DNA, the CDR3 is TGTGCCAGCAGTTACTCCCTGGACCGGTCTAATGAAAAACTGTTTTTT. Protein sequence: CASSYSLDRSNEKLFF.

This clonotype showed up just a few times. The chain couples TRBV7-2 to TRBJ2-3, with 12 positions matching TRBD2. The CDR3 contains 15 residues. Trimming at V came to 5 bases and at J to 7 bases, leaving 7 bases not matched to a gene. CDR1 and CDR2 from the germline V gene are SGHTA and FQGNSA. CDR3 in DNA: TGTGCCAGCAGCGCACTAGCGGGAGGCTTTCATACGCAGTATTTT. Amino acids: CASSALAGGFHTQYF.

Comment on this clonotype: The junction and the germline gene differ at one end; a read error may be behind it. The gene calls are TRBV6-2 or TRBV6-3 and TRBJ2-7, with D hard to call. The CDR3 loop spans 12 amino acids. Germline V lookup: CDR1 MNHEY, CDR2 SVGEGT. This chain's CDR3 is CANSYEVNEQYF. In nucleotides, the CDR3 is TGTGCCAACAGTTATGAGGTAAACGAGCAGTACTTC.

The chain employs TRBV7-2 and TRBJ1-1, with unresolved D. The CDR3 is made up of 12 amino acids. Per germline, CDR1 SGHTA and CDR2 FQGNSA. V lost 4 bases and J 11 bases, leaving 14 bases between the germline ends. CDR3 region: CASSSVGWEAFF. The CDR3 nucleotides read TGTGCCAGCAGCTCAGTAGGGTGGGAGGCTTTCTTT.

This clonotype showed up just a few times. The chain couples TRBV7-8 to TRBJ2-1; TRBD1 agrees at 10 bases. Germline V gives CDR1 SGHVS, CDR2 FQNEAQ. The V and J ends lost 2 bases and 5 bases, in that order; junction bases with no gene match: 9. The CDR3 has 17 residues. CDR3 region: CASSLSAMGQGNNEQFF. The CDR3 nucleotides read TGTGCCAGCAGCTTAAGTGCCATGGGACAGGGGAACAATGAGCAGTTCTTC.

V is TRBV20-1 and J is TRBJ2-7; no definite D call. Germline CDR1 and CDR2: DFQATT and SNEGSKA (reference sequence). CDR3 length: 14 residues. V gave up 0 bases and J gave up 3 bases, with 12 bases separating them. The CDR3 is CSARDWAGIYEQYF. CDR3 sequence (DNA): TGCAGTGCTAGAGATTGGGCTGGGATCTACGAGCAGTACTTC.

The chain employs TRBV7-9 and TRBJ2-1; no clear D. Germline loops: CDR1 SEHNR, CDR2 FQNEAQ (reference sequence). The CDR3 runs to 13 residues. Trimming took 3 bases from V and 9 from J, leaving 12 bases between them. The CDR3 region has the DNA TGTGCCAGCAGCTTTGAGAGTCTGCTTGAGCAGTTCTTC. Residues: CASSFESLLEQFF.

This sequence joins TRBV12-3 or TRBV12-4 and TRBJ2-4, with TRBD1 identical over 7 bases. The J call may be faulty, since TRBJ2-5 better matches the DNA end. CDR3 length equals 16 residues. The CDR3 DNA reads TGTGCCAGCAATAGCCTTGGGACAGCGCAGGGAGAGACCCAGTACTTC. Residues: CASNSLGTAQGETQYF.

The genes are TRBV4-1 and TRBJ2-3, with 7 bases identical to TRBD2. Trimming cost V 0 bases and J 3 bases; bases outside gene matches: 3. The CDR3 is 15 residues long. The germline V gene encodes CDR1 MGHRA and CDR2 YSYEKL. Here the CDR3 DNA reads TGCGCCAGCAGCCAAGACCAGCGGGGTACAGATACGCAGTATTTT. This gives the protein CASSQDQRGTDTQYF.

The DNA of the CDR3 is TGCAGTGCTTTCTCCGGGACTAGCGGGTTGGAGACCCAGTACTTC. It is translated as CSAFSGTSGLETQYF. The chain has TRBV20-1 and TRBJ2-5; TRBD2 agrees at 12 bases. Germline values: CDR1 DFQATT, CDR2 SNEGSKA (reference sequence). V shed 5 bases and J 5 bases; nucleotides not matched to a gene: 9. This CDR3 comprises 15 residues.